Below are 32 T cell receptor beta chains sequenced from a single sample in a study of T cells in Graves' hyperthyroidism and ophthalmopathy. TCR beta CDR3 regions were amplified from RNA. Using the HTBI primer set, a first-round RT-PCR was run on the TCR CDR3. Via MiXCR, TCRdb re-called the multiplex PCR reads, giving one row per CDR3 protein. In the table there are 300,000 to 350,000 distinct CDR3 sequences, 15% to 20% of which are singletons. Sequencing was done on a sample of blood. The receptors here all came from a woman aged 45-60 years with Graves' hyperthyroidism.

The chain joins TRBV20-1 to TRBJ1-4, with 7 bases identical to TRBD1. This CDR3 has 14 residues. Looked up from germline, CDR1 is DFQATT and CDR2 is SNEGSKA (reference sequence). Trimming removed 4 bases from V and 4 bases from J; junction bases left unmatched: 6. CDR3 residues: CSATPQGDNEKLFF. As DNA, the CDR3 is TGCAGTGCTACACCCCAGGGGGATAATGAAAAACTGTTTTTT.

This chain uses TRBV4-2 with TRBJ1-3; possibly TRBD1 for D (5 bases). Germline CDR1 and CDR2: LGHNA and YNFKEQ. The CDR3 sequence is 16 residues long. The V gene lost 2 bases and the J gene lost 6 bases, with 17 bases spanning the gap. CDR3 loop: CASSQNHQGSENTIYF. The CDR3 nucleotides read TGTGCCAGCAGCCAAAACCACCAGGGAAGCGAAAACACCATATATTTT.

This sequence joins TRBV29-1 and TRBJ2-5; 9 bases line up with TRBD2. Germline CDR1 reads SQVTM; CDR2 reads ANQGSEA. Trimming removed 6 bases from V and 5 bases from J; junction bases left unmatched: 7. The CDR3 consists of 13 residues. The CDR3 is CSVDFGLAETQYF. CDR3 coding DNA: TGCAGCGTGGACTTCGGACTAGCGGAGACCCAGTACTTC.

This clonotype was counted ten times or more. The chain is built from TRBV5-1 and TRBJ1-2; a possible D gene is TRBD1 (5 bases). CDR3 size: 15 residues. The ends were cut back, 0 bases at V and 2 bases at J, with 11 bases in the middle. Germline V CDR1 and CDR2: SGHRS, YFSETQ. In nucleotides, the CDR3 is TGCGCCAGCAGCTTGGGAGGGACCCAGAACTATGGCTACACCTTC. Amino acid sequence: CASSLGGTQNYGYTF.

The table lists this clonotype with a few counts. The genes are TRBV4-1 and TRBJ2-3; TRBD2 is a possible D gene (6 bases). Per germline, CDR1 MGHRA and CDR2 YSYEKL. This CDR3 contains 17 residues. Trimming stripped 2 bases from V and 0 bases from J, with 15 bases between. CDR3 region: CASSQLRVGTSTDTQYF. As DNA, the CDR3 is TGCGCCAGCAGCCAACTACGAGTCGGGACTAGCACAGATACGCAGTATTTT.

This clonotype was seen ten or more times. The DNA of the CDR3 is TGTGCCAGCAGCTTGACAGGGTCAAACATTCAGTACTTC. Amino acid sequence: CASSLTGSNIQYF. The chain employs TRBV11-2 and TRBJ2-4; 7 nucleotides agree with TRBD1. CDR1 SGHAT and CDR2 FQNNGV come from the germline V gene. CDR3 size: 13 residues. Trimming removed 3 bases from V and 6 bases from J; junction bases left unmatched: 2. Variable domain in full (rest from reference TRBV11-2 and TRBJ2-4): EAGVAQSPRYKIIEKRQSVAFWCNPISGHATLYWYQQILGQGPKLLIQFQNNGVVDDSQLPKDRFSAERLKGVDSTLKIQPAKLEDSAVYLCASSLTGSNIQYFGAGTRLSVL.

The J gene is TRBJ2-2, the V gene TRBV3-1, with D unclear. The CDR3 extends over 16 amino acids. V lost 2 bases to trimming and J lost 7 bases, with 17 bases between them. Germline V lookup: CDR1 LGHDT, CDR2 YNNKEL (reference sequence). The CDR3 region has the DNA TGTGCCAGCAGCCAATTCCCAGCCGGGTCGAGCGGGGAGCTGTTTTTT. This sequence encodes CASSQFPAGSSGELFF.

In DNA, the CDR3 is TGCGCCAGCAGTCCCTCCCTCTATGAGCAGTTCTTC. Translation gives CASSPSLYEQFF. The chain uses TRBV10-2 and TRBJ2-1, with D hard to call. The CDR3 totals 12 residues. V shed 5 bases and J shed 8 bases, with 10 bases lying between them. Germline values: CDR1 WSHSY, CDR2 SAAADI.

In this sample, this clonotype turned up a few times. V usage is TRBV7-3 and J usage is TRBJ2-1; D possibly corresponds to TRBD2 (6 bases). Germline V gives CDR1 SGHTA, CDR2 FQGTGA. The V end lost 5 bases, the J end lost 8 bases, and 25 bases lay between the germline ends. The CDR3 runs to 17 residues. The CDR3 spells CASSPTHSGELGDEQFF. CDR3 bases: TGTGCCAGCAGCCCAACCCATTCGGGAGAATTAGGCGATGAGCAGTTCTTC.

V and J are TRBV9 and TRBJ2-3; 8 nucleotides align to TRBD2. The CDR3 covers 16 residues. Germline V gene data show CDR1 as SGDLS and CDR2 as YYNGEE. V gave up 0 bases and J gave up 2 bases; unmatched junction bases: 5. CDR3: CASSVEGRGVTDTQYF. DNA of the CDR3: TGTGCCAGCAGCGTAGAAGGGCGGGGGGTCACAGATACGCAGTATTTT.

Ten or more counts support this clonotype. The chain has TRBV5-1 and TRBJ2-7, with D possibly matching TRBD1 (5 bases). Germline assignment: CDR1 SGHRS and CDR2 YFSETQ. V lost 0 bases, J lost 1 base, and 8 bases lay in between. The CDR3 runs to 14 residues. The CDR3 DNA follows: TGCGCCAGCAGCTTGGGGGGCAGATCCTACGAGCAGTACTTC. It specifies CASSLGGRSYEQYF.

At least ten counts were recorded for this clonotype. Here the CDR3 reads CASRRDSPGGELFF. The CDR3 DNA is TGTGCCAGCAGACGAGACTCCCCGGGGGGGGAGCTGTTTTTT. V and J are TRBV12-3 or TRBV12-4 and TRBJ2-2; D might be TRBD2 (5 bases). The CDR3 sequence is 14 residues long. Between the trimmed V and J ends, which lost 6 bases and 8 bases, there was a span of 16 bases.

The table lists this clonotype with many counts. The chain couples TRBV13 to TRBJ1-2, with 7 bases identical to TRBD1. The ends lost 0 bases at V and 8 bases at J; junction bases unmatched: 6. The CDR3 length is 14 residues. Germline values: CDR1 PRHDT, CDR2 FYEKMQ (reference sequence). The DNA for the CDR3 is TGTGCCAGCAGCTTAGGCGACAGGGTATGGGGCTACACCTTC. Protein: CASSLGDRVWGYTF.

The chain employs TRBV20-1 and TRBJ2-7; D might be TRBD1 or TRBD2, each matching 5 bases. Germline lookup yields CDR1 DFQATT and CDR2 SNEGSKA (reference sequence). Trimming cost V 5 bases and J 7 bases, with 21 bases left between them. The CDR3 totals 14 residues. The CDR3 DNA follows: TGCAGTGCTGACCCCGGTGGGACGGATTGGGAGCAGTACTTC. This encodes CSADPGGTDWEQYF.

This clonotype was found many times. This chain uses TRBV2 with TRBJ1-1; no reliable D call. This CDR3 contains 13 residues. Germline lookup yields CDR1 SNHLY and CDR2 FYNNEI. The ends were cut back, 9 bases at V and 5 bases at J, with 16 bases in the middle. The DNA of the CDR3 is TGTGCCAGTAGTTCAGAGACGAGGACTGAAGCTTTCTTT. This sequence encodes CASSSETRTEAFF.

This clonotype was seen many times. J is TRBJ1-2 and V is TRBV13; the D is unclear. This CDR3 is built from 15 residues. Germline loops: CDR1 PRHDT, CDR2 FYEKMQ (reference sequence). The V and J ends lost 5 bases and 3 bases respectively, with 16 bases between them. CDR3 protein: CASSQRYPGHYGYTF. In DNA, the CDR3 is TGTGCCAGCAGCCAAAGGTACCCCGGACACTATGGCTACACCTTC.

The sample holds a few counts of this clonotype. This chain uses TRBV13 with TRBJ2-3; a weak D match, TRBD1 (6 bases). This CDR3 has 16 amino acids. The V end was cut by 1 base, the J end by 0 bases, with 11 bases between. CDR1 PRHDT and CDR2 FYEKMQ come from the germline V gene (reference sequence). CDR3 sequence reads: CASSLVGQPSTDTQYF. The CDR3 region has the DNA TGTGCCAGCAGCTTAGTAGGACAGCCTAGCACAGATACGCAGTATTTT.

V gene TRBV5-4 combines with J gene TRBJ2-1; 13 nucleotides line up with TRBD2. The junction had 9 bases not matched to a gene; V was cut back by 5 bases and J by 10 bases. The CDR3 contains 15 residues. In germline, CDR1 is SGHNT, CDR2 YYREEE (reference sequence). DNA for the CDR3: TGTGCCAGCAGGACCGGGACTAGCGGGGTCAAAGAGCAGTTCTTC. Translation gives CASRTGTSGVKEQFF.

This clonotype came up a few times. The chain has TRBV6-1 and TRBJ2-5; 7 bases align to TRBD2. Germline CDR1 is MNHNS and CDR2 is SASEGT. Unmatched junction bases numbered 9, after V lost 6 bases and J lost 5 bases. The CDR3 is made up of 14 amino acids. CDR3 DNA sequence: TGTGCCAGCAGCCGATGGGGGGGAGCGGAGACCCAGTACTTC. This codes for CASSRWGGAETQYF.

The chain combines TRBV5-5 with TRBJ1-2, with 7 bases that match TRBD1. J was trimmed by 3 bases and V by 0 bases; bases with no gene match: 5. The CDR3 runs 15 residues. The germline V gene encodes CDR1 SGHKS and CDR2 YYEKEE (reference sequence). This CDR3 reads CASSLGDSRYYGYTF. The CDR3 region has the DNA TGTGCCAGCAGCTTGGGGGACAGCCGCTACTATGGCTACACCTTC.

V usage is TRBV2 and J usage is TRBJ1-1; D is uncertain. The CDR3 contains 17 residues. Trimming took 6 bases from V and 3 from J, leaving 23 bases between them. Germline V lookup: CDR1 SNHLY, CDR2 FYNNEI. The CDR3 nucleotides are TGTGCCAGCAGGGGGAGTTGGCCGCAGGCTATGGACACTGAAGCTTTCTTT. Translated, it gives CASRGSWPQAMDTEAFF.

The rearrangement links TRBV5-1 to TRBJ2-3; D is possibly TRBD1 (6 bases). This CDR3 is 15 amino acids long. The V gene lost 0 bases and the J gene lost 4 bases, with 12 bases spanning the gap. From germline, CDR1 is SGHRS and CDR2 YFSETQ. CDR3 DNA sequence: TGCGCCAGCAGCTTGGTGGCAGGGGCGGCAGATACGCAGTATTTT. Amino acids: CASSLVAGAADTQYF.

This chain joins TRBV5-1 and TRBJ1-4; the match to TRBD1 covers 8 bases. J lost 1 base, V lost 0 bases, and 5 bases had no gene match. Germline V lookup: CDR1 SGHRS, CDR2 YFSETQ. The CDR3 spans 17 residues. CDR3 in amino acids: CASSLGQGSGTNEKLFF. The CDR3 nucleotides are TGCGCCAGCAGCTTGGGACAGGGGTCGGGAACTAATGAAAAACTGTTTTTT.

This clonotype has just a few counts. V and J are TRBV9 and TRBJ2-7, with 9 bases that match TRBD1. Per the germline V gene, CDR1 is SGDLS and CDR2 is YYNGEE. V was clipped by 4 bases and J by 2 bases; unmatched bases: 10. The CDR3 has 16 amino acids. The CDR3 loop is CASSPLTGGLAYEQYF. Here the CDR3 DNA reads TGTGCCAGCAGCCCACTTACAGGGGGCCTTGCCTACGAGCAGTACTTC.

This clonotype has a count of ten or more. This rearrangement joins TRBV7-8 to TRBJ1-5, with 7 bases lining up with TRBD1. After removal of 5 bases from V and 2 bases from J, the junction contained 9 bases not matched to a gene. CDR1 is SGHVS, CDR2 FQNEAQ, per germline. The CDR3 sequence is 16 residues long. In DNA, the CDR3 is TGTGCCAGCAGCCCAGGGGGGGGCTGGCGCAATCAGCCCCAGCATTTT. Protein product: CASSPGGGWRNQPQHF.

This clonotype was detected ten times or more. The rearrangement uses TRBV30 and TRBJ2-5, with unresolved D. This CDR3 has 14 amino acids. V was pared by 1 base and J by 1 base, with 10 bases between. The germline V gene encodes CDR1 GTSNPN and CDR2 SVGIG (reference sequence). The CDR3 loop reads CAWSGYRAQETQYF. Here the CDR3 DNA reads TGTGCCTGGAGTGGGTATCGGGCCCAAGAGACCCAGTACTTC.

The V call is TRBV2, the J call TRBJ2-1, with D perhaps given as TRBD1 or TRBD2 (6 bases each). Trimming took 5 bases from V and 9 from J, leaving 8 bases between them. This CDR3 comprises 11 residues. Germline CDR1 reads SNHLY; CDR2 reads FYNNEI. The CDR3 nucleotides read TGTGCCAGCAGTTGGGGGGCTGAGCAGTTCTTC. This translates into CASSWGAEQFF.

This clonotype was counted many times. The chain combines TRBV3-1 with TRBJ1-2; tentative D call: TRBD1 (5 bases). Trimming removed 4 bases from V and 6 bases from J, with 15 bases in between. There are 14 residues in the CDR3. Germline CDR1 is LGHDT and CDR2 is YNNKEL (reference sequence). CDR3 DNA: TGTGCCAGCAGCCTCCAGGGCAGTGCAGATGGCTACACCTTC. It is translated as CASSLQGSADGYTF.

CDR3 sequence reads: CASSLPGLAGGPDEQFF. The CDR3 nucleotides read TGCGCCAGCAGCCTTCCGGGACTAGCGGGGGGGCCCGACGAGCAGTTCTTC. The chain joins TRBV5-1 to TRBJ2-1; TRBD2 matches 16 bases. The J segment lost 10 bases and the V segment lost 4 bases, leaving 11 bases of the junction unmatched. This CDR3 contains 17 residues. Germline values: CDR1 SGHRS, CDR2 YFSETQ.

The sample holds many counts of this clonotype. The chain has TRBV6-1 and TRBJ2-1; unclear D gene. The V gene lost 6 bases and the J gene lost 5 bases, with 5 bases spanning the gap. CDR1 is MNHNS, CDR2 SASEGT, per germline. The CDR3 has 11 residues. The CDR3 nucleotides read TGTGCCAGCAGGGGAAACAATGAGCAGTTCTTC. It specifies CASRGNNEQFF.

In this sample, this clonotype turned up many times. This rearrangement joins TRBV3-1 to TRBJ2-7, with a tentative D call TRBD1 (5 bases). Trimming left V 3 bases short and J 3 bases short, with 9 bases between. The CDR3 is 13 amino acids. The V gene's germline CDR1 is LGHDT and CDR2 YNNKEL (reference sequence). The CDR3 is CASSQGTGYEQYV. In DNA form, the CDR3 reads TGTGCCAGCAGCCAGGGAACAGGCTACGAGCAGTACGTC.

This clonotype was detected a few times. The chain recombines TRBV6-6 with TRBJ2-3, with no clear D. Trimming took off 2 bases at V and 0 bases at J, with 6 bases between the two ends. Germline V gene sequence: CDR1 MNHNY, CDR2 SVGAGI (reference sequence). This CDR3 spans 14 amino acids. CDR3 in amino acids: CASSYVQSTDTQYF. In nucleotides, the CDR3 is TGTGCCAGCAGTTACGTCCAGAGCACAGATACGCAGTATTTT.